These 25 T cell receptor beta chains were sequenced from one sample in a study of T-cell memory formation after mild COVID-19 (dated by TCRdb to about 2021). The library was built by means of 5' RACE. Sequencer: Illumina NovaSeq 6000. TCRdb trimmed the raw reads at Q25, called clones with MiXCR and kept productive beta chains. Each CDR3 protein appears once, grouped with its most common genes and DNA. In this sample the table shows roughly 99,000 distinct CDR3 sequences, 14% of which occur a single time. The top ten clones comprise under 45% of the sample. What was sequenced was PBMCs or a T cell subset sorted from them (not recorded which). Receptors originate from a man aged 18 to 30 who had mild COVID-19 (a few samples of this study predate the infection). The sample titles of this study are shuffled in the database, so cell type and time point are left out; the donor was told from shared clones.

The V call is TRBV20-1, the J call TRBJ2-7, with TRBD1 matching 7 bases. CDR3 length: 16 residues. Germline CDR1 DFQATT, CDR2 SNEGSKA (reference sequence). The ends lost 3 bases at V and 0 bases at J; junction bases unmatched: 11. CDR3 protein: CSASGARDSYSYEQYF. The CDR3 nucleotides read TGCAGTGCTAGCGGCGCGAGGGACAGCTACTCCTACGAGCAGTACTTC.

This chain connects TRBV29-1 to TRBJ1-2; a weak D match, TRBD1 (5 bases). CDR1 is SQVTM and CDR2 is ANQGSEA in the germline V gene. CDR3 length: 11 amino acids. Trimming removed 2 bases from V and 4 bases from J, with 5 bases in between. As DNA, the CDR3 is TGCAGCGTTGAAAGGGGCTATGGCTACACCTTC. Amino acid sequence: CSVERGYGYTF.

This chain uses TRBV20-1 with TRBJ2-1; D is ambiguous. Germline V gene sequence: CDR1 DFQATT, CDR2 SNEGSKA (reference sequence). The length of the CDR3 is 13 residues. Trimming removed 3 bases at V and 0 bases at J, with 6 bases between. CDR3 sequence (DNA): TGCAGTGCTAGGAGGATCTCCTACAATGAGCAGTTCTTC. This sequence encodes CSARRISYNEQFF.

The chain employs TRBV5-6 and TRBJ2-3; D gene unclear. This CDR3 spans 14 amino acids. Germline V gives CDR1 SGHDT, CDR2 YYEEEE. The V end was cut by 2 bases, the J end by 0 bases, with 7 bases between. The CDR3 DNA sequence: TGTGCCAGCAGCTTCAGTCCTAGCACAGATACGCAGTATTTT. This gives the protein CASSFSPSTDTQYF.

The J gene is TRBJ1-1, the V gene TRBV15; TRBD1 matches 8 bases. There are 13 residues in the CDR3. The V segment lost 8 bases and the J segment 1 base; nucleotides outside the gene matches: 3. The germline gives CDR1 LNHNV, CDR2 YYDKDF (reference sequence). In nucleotides, the CDR3 is TGTGCCACCCGACAGGGGCCGAACACTGAAGCTTTCTTT. Translation gives CATRQGPNTEAFF.

This clonotype was counted only a few times. The chain carries TRBV20-1 and TRBJ2-2; D is possibly TRBD2 (6 bases). Germline CDR1 and CDR2: DFQATT and SNEGSKA (reference sequence). Trimming took 5 bases from V and 7 from J, leaving 11 bases between them. This CDR3 region has 12 residues. The CDR3 nucleotides read TGCAGTGCTCGAACTAGCAACGGGGAGCTGTTTTTT. Translation: CSARTSNGELFF.

This rearrangement joins TRBV3-1 to TRBJ1-1, with 7 bases fitting TRBD1. After removal of 4 bases from V and 6 bases from J, the junction contained 2 bases not matched to a gene. This CDR3 region has 12 residues. CDR1 is LGHDT and CDR2 is YNNKEL in the germline V gene (reference sequence). The CDR3 spells CASSPGTAEAFF. The CDR3 DNA follows: TGTGCCAGCAGCCCAGGGACAGCTGAAGCTTTCTTT.

This clonotype was picked up many times. The rearrangement joins TRBV6-5 to TRBJ1-3; unclear D gene. Trimming removed 3 bases at V and 3 bases at J, with 6 bases between. The CDR3 runs to 13 residues. Germline CDR1 MNHEY, CDR2 SVGAGI. Here the CDR3 reads CASSYGGGNTIYF. The CDR3 coding sequence is TGTGCCAGCAGTTATGGTGGTGGAAACACCATATATTTT.

The genes are TRBV4-1 and TRBJ2-7, with D tentatively TRBD1 (5 bases). The CDR3 extends over 13 amino acids. V shed 4 bases and J shed 2 bases, with 9 bases lying between them. Germline V gene sequence: CDR1 MGHRA, CDR2 YSYEKL. The CDR3 DNA reads as TGCGCCAGCAGCCTCGACAGTACCTACGAGCAGTACGTC. This translates into CASSLDSTYEQYV.

This clonotype showed up just a few times. J is TRBJ1-2 and V is TRBV7-2, with D unclear. V was trimmed by 3 bases and J by 4 bases, leaving 15 bases between them. Germline CDR1 and CDR2: SGHTA and FQGNSA. The length of the CDR3 is 15 residues. CDR3 nucleotide sequence: TGTGCCAGCAGCTTTGGACGGCAGTCCAGCTATGGCTACACCTTC. Translated, it gives CASSFGRQSSYGYTF.

V usage is TRBV7-9 and J usage is TRBJ1-1; D gene uncertain. CDR1 SEHNR and CDR2 FQNEAQ come from the germline V gene (reference sequence). This CDR3 is 14 amino acids long. Trimming shortened V by 3 bases and J by 6 bases, and 14 bases separated the two germline ends. The DNA of the CDR3 is TGTGCCAGCAGCTTTTTGTTGGGGAAGGCTGAAGCTTTCTTT. Amino acid sequence: CASSFLLGKAEAFF.

This clonotype was observed once. V usage is TRBV4-3 and J usage is TRBJ2-7; D possibly corresponds to TRBD1 (7 bases). V lost 1 base, J lost 1 base, and 11 bases lay in between. This CDR3 spans 15 amino acids. Germline V gene sequence: CDR1 LGHNA, CDR2 YSLEER. The CDR3 spells CASSQVQGGSYEQYF. CDR3 nucleotide sequence: TGCGCCAGCAGCCAAGTTCAGGGGGGATCCTACGAGCAGTACTTC.

The genes are TRBV5-4 and TRBJ2-1; TRBD2 aligns across 8 bases. V lost 3 bases to trimming and J lost 9 bases; unmatched junction nucleotides: 11. This CDR3 spans 15 amino acids. The germline gives CDR1 SGHNT, CDR2 YYREEE (reference sequence). CDR3 sequence: CASSWAGGGNGEQFF. CDR3 sequence (DNA): TGTGCCAGCAGCTGGGCGGGAGGCGGGAACGGTGAGCAGTTCTTC.

This clonotype has just a few counts. V gene TRBV29-1 combines with J gene TRBJ2-5; 8 nucleotides align to TRBD2. Germline V CDR1 and CDR2: SQVTM, ANQGSEA. The CDR3 loop spans 17 amino acids. Germline trimming cut 2 bases from V and 4 bases from J; bases unmatched to any gene: 15. The CDR3 protein is CSVERGDTGGTRETQYF. CDR3 in DNA: TGCAGCGTTGAAAGAGGGGACACGGGAGGGACCCGAGAGACCCAGTACTTC.

The chain recombines TRBV27 with TRBJ2-5, with 10 bases lining up with TRBD1. Unmatched junction bases numbered 5, after V lost 6 bases and J lost 7 bases. CDR1 and CDR2 (germline): MNHEY, SMNVEV (reference sequence). The CDR3 loop spans 13 amino acids. CDR3 residues: CASSLDRGATQYF. In DNA, the CDR3 is TGTGCCAGCAGCCTGGACAGGGGGGCGACCCAGTACTTC.

This rearrangement joins TRBV24-1 to TRBJ2-3; D is unresolved. V lost 5 bases, J lost 1 base, and 9 bases lay in between. The CDR3 is made up of 14 amino acids. Germline CDR1 reads KGHDR; CDR2 reads SFDVKD. CDR3 bases: TGTGCCACCAGTGGCTCCCCAGGCACAGATACGCAGTATTTT. Encoded protein: CATSGSPGTDTQYF.

Ten or more counts support this clonotype. The gene calls are TRBV10-2 and TRBJ2-3, with D perhaps TRBD2 (5 bases). This CDR3 contains 16 residues. CDR1 is WSHSY, CDR2 SAAADI, per germline. Trimming cost V 2 bases and J 5 bases, with 17 bases left between them. The CDR3 loop is CASSEDWGVLEDTQYF. CDR3 DNA sequence: TGCGCCAGCAGTGAGGACTGGGGAGTGTTGGAAGATACGCAGTATTTT.

This clonotype appeared a few times. Being one base from a much bigger clone, this may be a read error. The chain uses TRBV27 and TRBJ2-3; D remains ambiguous. V was cut by 5 bases and J by 4 bases, with 4 bases left in between. Germline V CDR1 and CDR2: MNHEY, SMNVEV (reference sequence). The CDR3 extends over 11 amino acids. In DNA, the CDR3 is TGTGCCAGCAGTCCGCCAGATACGCAGTATTTT. This gives the protein CASSPPDTQYF.

This chain links TRBV9 with TRBJ2-7, with TRBD2 matching over 8 bases. This CDR3 spans 17 amino acids. V lost 0 bases and J lost 1; bases outside the gene matches: 9. Germline V CDR1 and CDR2: SGDLS, YYNGEE. CDR3 DNA sequence: TGTGCCAGCAGCGTAGGAGAGCTCGGGGGGGCGTCCTACGAGCAGTACTTC. Translating gives CASSVGELGGASYEQYF. The whole variable domain, remainder taken from reference TRBV9 and TRBJ2-7, is DSGVTQTPKHLITATGQRVTLRCSPRSGDLSVYWYQQSLDQGLQFLIQYYNGEERAKGNILERFSAQQFPDLHSELNLSSLELGDSALYFCASSVGELGGASYEQYFGPGTRLTVT.

There are many counts of this clonotype. The gene calls are TRBV29-1 and TRBJ2-5; 9 bases are shared with TRBD1. Germline trimming cut 0 bases from V and 5 bases from J; bases unmatched to any gene: 13. The CDR3 contains 17 residues. Germline V gives CDR1 SQVTM, CDR2 ANQGSEA. CDR3 nucleotides: TGCAGCGTTGAAGAACCCCGGGACAGGGCCTCAAGGGAGACCCAGTACTTC. It specifies CSVEEPRDRASRETQYF.

The rearrangement links TRBV7-8 to TRBJ2-7; D gene ambiguous. Germline V CDR1 and CDR2: SGHVS, FQNEAQ. Trimming shortened V by 5 bases and J by 1 base, and 12 bases separated the two germline ends. The CDR3 has 14 residues. The CDR3 region has the DNA TGTGCCAGCAGCCACAACGGTGGGTCCTACGAGCAGTACTTC. Translating it yields CASSHNGGSYEQYF. The full variable domain, in which reference TRBV7-8 and TRBJ2-7 provide the parts outside the CDR3, is GAGVSQSPRYKVAKRGQDVALRCDPISGHVSLFWYQQALGQGPEFLTYFQNEAQLDKSGLPSDRFFAERPEGSVSTLKIQRTQQEDSAVYLCASSHNGGSYEQYFGPGTRLTVT.

This clonotype was detected many times. The chain has TRBV7-9 and TRBJ2-3; 7 nucleotides agree with TRBD1. CDR3 length: 17 amino acids. J gave up 0 bases and V 8 bases, and 14 bases lay outside the gene matches. Per germline, CDR1 SEHNR and CDR2 FQNEAQ (reference sequence). The CDR3 nucleotides read TGTGCCAGCGGCAGGTCGGGACAGATAATTAGCACAGATACGCAGTATTTT. Protein: CASGRSGQIISTDTQYF.

V is TRBV4-3 and J is TRBJ2-1; 7 bases align to TRBD1. Germline CDR1 and CDR2: LGHNA and YSLEER. The CDR3 has 19 amino acids. The J segment lost 0 bases and the V segment lost 0 bases, leaving 11 bases of the junction unmatched. CDR3 sequence reads: CASSQDWDSSPSSYNEQFF. Here the CDR3 DNA reads TGCGCCAGCAGCCAAGATTGGGACAGCTCCCCGAGCTCCTACAATGAGCAGTTCTTC.

This clonotype came up a few times. V gene TRBV4-3 combines with J gene TRBJ1-1; maybe TRBD1 (5 bases). The CDR3 has 14 residues. The V end was cut by 3 bases, the J end by 3 bases, with 11 bases between. Germline V lookup: CDR1 LGHNA, CDR2 YSLEER. The DNA for the CDR3 is TGCGCCAGCAGCCATCTGGGGGGGGACACTGAAGCTTTCTTT. Protein product: CASSHLGGDTEAFF.

This clonotype has a handful of counts. The chain couples TRBV10-3 to TRBJ1-2; D perhaps matches TRBD1 (6 bases). Deletions cut 8 bases from V and 0 bases from J, with 13 bases between. The CDR3 consists of 14 residues. Germline values: CDR1 ENHRY, CDR2 SYGVKD. The CDR3 loop reads CAIGLAGANYGYTF. The CDR3 DNA follows: TGTGCCATCGGTCTGGCAGGGGCTAACTATGGCTACACCTTC.